These T cell receptor beta chains were read from a single sample in a study of blood T cell repertoires in COVID-19. Data came from immunoSEQ multiplex PCR; TCRdb stores just in-frame clones and leaves some out. The sample carries roughly 16,000 clones, 82% recorded once. The specimen was peripheral blood. These receptors originate from an elderly man with active COVID-19. Both conserved end residues are part of each CDR3. Fields, in order: V gene, clone size, D gene, J gene, CDR3 DNA, CDR3 protein. D genes are given only for firm matches. Clone size is stated in some rows and not others, as once, few, many or a class when expanded.

V: TRBV11-2; size: -; D: -; J: TRBJ2-7; DNA: TGTGCCAGCAGCTTAGTCGGCGGAGACTACGAGCAGTACTTC; CDR3: CASSLVGGDYEQYF
V: TRBV18; size: -; D: TRBD1; J: TRBJ1-5; DNA: TGTGCCAGCTCATCCGGGACAGACCCCAATCAGCCCCAGCATTTT; CDR3: CASSSGTDPNQPQHF
V: TRBV19; size: -; D: -; J: TRBJ2-3; DNA: TGTGCCAGTAGCTCTATAGATACGCAGTATTTT; CDR3: CASSSIDTQYF
V: TRBV3-1/TRBV3-2; size: -; D: -; J: TRBJ2-7; DNA: TGTGCCAGCAGCCAAGGCCCAGGGGAGTTCCGGGGCTACGAGCAGTACTTC; CDR3: CASSQGPGEFRGYEQYF
V: TRBV5-1; size: -; D: -; J: TRBJ2-2; DNA: TGCGCCAGCAGCTTGGAAGCGGCGAACACCGGGGAGCTGTTTTTT; CDR3: CASSLEAANTGELFF
V: TRBV4-2; size: -; D: TRBD1; J: TRBJ2-6; DNA: TGTGCCAGCAGCCAACCGGGACAGGGAATCTCTGGGGCCAACGTCCTGACTTTC; CDR3: CASSQPGQGISGANVLTF
V: TRBV4-3; size: -; D: TRBD1; J: TRBJ1-5; DNA: TGCGCCAGCAGCCAAGGGACAGGGCGGGAGCCCCAGCATTTT; CDR3: CASSQGTGREPQHF
V: TRBV4-2; size: -; D: -; J: TRBJ2-3; DNA: TGTGCCAGCAGCCAAGAGACGGGGATCCGCACAGATACGCAGTATTTT; CDR3: CASSQETGIRTDTQYF
V: TRBV18; size: -; D: TRBD1; J: TRBJ2-5; DNA: TGTGCCAGCTCGAGACAGGGGAAAGAGACCCAGTACTTC; CDR3: CASSRQGKETQYF
V: TRBV11-2; size: -; D: -; J: TRBJ2-5; DNA: TGTGCCAGCAGCGCCAACACAGGGCTGGAGACCCAGTACTTC; CDR3: CASSANTGLETQYF
V: TRBV20-1; size: -; D: -; J: TRBJ2-7; DNA: TGCAGTGCGGGAATTGCGGACAGAGAGTACTTC; CDR3: CSAGIADREYF
V: TRBV19; size: once; D: TRBD2; J: TRBJ2-3; DNA: TGTGCCAGTAGTATCGAATATAGCGGGAGGGTAACGCAGTATTTT; CDR3: CASSIEYSGRVTQYF
V: TRBV6-1; size: -; D: -; J: TRBJ2-5; DNA: TGTGCCAGCAGTGAAGCCAGGCCGGAGACCCAGTACTTC; CDR3: CASSEARPETQYF
V: TRBV19; size: -; D: TRBD1; J: TRBJ2-7; DNA: TGTGCCAGTAGCACGACAGGGGGCTACGAGCAGTACTTC; CDR3: CASSTTGGYEQYF
V: TRBV6-6; size: -; D: -; J: TRBJ1-1; DNA: TGTGCCAGCAGTTCCGGACATCAAGTTCGCCCTGAAGCTTTCTTT; CDR3: CASSSGHQVRPEAFF
V: TRBV27; size: -; D: -; J: TRBJ2-7; DNA: TGTGCCAGCAGATGGCACGAGCAGTACTTC; CDR3: CASRWHEQYF
V: TRBV28; size: -; D: TRBD2; J: TRBJ2-5; DNA: TGTGCCAGCAGTTTAGAGGACGGGAGGCTCCAAGAGACCCAGTACTTC; CDR3: CASSLEDGRLQETQYF
V: TRBV5-4; size: -; D: -; J: TRBJ2-1; DNA: TGTGAGACGAGGGAGGCCGACTCCTACAATGAGCAGTTCTTC; CDR3: CETREADSYNEQFF
V: TRBV30; size: once; D: -; J: TRBJ1-5; DNA: TGTGCCTGGAGTCCACAAGGCAATCAGCCCCAGCATTTT; CDR3: CAWSPQGNQPQHF
V: TRBV28; size: -; D: -; J: TRBJ1-5; DNA: TGTGCCAGCAGTACCACAATCAGTGCGGGAAGCAATCAGCCCCAGCATTTT; CDR3: CASSTTISAGSNQPQHF
V: TRBV29-1; size: -; D: TRBD2; J: TRBJ2-3; DNA: TGCAGCGTAGGAGGGTTGACTAGCGGGTTGTATGGCGTACAGTATTTT; CDR3: CSVGGLTSGLYGVQYF
V: TRBV4-3; size: once; D: -; J: TRBJ2-1; DNA: TGCGCCAGCAGCCAAGGGGCTTCGGCTAGCGCCTACAATGAGCAGTTCTTC; CDR3: CASSQGASASAYNEQFF
V: TRBV5-1; size: -; D: TRBD2; J: TRBJ2-2; DNA: TGCGCCAGCAGCTTGGCTAGCGGGTCCCTCACCGGGGAGCTGTTTTTT; CDR3: CASSLASGSLTGELFF
V: TRBV7-2; size: once; D: TRBD2; J: TRBJ2-1; DNA: TGTGCCAGCAGCTTAGAGGGGACTAGCAGGCGCAATGAGCAGTTCTTC; CDR3: CASSLEGTSRRNEQFF
V: TRBV11-2; size: -; D: -; J: TRBJ2-7; DNA: TGTGCCAGCAGCTTGGCTAGTCCCTACGAGCAGTACTTC; CDR3: CASSLASPYEQYF
V: TRBV28; size: -; D: -; J: TRBJ1-2; DNA: TGTGCCAGCAGATACAGGGAGACCTATGGCTACACCTTC; CDR3: CASRYRETYGYTF
V: TRBV12-3/TRBV12-4; size: -; D: -; J: TRBJ1-5; DNA: TGTGCCAGCAGGGCGGGGAGCAATCAGCCCCAGCATTTT; CDR3: CASRAGSNQPQHF
V: TRBV7-9; size: few; D: TRBD2; J: TRBJ2-7; DNA: TGTGCCAGCAGCTTAGATTTAGCGGGAGGGTACGAGCAGTACTTC; CDR3: CASSLDLAGGYEQYF
V: TRBV7-9; size: -; D: TRBD2; J: TRBJ2-7; DNA: TGTGCCAGCAGCTTAGGGGCTGGAGCGGGAGGCTACGAGCAGTACTTC; CDR3: CASSLGAGAGGYEQYF
V: TRBV5-4; size: -; D: TRBD2; J: TRBJ2-1; DNA: TGTGCCAGCACTATAGGTAGCGGGAGCCCCTACAATGAGCAGTTCTTC; CDR3: CASTIGSGSPYNEQFF
V: TRBV9; size: medium-sized; D: TRBD1; J: TRBJ1-6; DNA: TGTGCCAGCAGCCCCGGGACAGGGGGCGTCACCCTCCACTTT; CDR3: CASSPGTGGVTLHF
V: TRBV28; size: once; D: -; J: TRBJ1-5; DNA: TGTGCCAGCAGTTTAGGTTTATTCGGCAGGGGCACCGTCACCCAAAGCAATCAGCCCCAGCATTTT; CDR3: CASSLGLFGRGTVTQSNQPQHF
V: TRBV7-2; size: -; D: -; J: TRBJ1-4; DNA: TGTGCCAGCAGCTTAGGAGGAGGGGAAAATGAAAAACTGTTTTTT; CDR3: CASSLGGGENEKLFF
V: TRBV14; size: -; D: -; J: TRBJ2-7; DNA: TGTGCCAGCAGCCAGCCAGGGGCCTCGAAACAGTACTTC; CDR3: CASSQPGASKQYF
V: TRBV30; size: -; D: TRBD2; J: TRBJ2-3; DNA: TGTGCCTGGAATGGGCCTAGCGGGATAACAGATACGCAGTATTTT; CDR3: CAWNGPSGITDTQYF
V: TRBV5-1; size: -; D: TRBD2; J: TRBJ2-3; DNA: TGCGCCAGCAGCTTGGCCCTCCGGGGTGGACTAGCGGCCACAGATACGCAGTATTTT; CDR3: CASSLALRGGLAATDTQYF
V: TRBV3-1/TRBV3-2; size: -; D: TRBD1; J: TRBJ2-2; DNA: TGTGCCAGCGATAAACCGGGACAGGATCCCCACTACTCCACCGGGGAGCTGTTTTTT; CDR3: CASDKPGQDPHYSTGELFF
V: TRBV4-1; size: few; D: -; J: TRBJ1-5; DNA: TGCGCCAGCAGCCAAGACTCTAGCAATCAGCCCCAGCATTTT; CDR3: CASSQDSSNQPQHF
V: TRBV4-2; size: once; D: TRBD1; J: TRBJ2-7; DNA: TGTGCCAGCAGCCCAGGGGGCTTTTACGAGCAGTACTTC; CDR3: CASSPGGFYEQYF
V: TRBV4-2; size: -; D: TRBD2; J: TRBJ2-7; DNA: TGTGCCAGCAGCCAACCGGGACTAGGGGTCTACGAGCAGTACTTC; CDR3: CASSQPGLGVYEQYF
V: TRBV7-2; size: -; D: -; J: TRBJ2-1; DNA: TGTGCCAGCAGCTTACGGCGGAACAATGAGCAGTTCTTC; CDR3: CASSLRRNNEQFF
V: TRBV9; size: -; D: TRBD2; J: TRBJ2-7; DNA: TGTGCCAGCAGCCCTAGCGGGAGGGGGTACGAGCAGTACTTC; CDR3: CASSPSGRGYEQYF
V: TRBV5-4; size: -; D: -; J: TRBJ2-4; DNA: TGTGCCAGCAGCCGCCCGGGAAGAGGCGGGGCCAAAAACATTCAGTACTTC; CDR3: CASSRPGRGGAKNIQYF
V: TRBV6-2/TRBV6-3; size: once; D: -; J: TRBJ1-1; DNA: TGTGCCAGCAGCGACCCAACGTTTTGGACTGGGAACACTGAAGCTTTCTTT; CDR3: CASSDPTFWTGNTEAFF
V: TRBV12-3/TRBV12-4; size: -; D: -; J: TRBJ2-7; DNA: TGTGCCAGCAGTTTAGGGCTAGCCTACGAGCAGTACTTC; CDR3: CASSLGLAYEQYF
V: TRBV28; size: -; D: -; J: TRBJ1-4; DNA: TGTGCCAGCAGATTGACAGAGCAGAATGAAAAACTGTTTTTT; CDR3: CASRLTEQNEKLFF
V: TRBV29-1; size: -; D: -; J: TRBJ2-2; DNA: TGCAGCGTTGTCTTCGGGGGCACCGGGGAGCTGTTTTTT; CDR3: CSVVFGGTGELFF
V: TRBV10-1; size: -; D: -; J: TRBJ1-2; DNA: TGCGCCAGCGACAGGTTCGGGGACGGCTACACCTTC; CDR3: CASDRFGDGYTF
V: TRBV2; size: once; D: TRBD2; J: TRBJ2-3; DNA: TGTGCCAGCAGTTGGGCGGGAGAGACAGATACGCAGTATTTT; CDR3: CASSWAGETDTQYF
V: TRBV2; size: -; D: -; J: TRBJ1-4; DNA: TGTGCCAGCAGTCCCGCGGAAAAACTGTTTTTT; CDR3: CASSPAEKLFF
V: TRBV28; size: -; D: TRBD2; J: TRBJ2-1; DNA: TGTGCCAGCAGTCAATCCACGGGACTAGGGAGTGGTGACAATGAGCAGTTCTTC; CDR3: CASSQSTGLGSGDNEQFF